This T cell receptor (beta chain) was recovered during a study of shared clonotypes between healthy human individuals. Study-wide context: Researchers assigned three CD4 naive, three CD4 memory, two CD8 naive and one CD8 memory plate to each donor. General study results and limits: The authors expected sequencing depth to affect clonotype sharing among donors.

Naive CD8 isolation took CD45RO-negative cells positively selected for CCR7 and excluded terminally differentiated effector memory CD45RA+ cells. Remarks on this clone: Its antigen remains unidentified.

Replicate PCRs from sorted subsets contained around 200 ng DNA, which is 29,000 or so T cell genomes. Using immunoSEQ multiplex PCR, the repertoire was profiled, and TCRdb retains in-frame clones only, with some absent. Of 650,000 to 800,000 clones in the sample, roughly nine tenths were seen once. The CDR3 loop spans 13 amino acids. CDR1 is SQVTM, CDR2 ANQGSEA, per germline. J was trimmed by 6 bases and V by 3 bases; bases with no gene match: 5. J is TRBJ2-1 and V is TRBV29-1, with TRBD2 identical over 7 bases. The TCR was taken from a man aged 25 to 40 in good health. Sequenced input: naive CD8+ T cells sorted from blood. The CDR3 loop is CSVEEGGVNEQFF. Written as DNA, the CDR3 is TGCAGCGTTGAGGAGGGAGGGGTCAATGAGCAGTTCTTC.